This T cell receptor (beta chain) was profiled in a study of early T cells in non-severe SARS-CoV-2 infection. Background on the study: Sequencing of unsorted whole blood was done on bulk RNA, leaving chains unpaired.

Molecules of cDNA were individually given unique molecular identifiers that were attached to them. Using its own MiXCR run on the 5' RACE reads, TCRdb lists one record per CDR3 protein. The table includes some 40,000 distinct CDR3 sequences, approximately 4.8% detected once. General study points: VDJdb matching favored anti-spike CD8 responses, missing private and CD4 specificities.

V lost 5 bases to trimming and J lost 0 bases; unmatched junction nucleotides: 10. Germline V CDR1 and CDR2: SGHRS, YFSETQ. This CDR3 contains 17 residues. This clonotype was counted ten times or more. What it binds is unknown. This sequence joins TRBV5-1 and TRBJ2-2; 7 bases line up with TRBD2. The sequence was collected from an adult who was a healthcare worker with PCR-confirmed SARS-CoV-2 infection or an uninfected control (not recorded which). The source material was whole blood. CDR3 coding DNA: TGCGCCAGCAGAGATTACTCCGGGAGGACGAACACCGGGGAGCTGTTTTTT. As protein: CASRDYSGRTNTGELFF.